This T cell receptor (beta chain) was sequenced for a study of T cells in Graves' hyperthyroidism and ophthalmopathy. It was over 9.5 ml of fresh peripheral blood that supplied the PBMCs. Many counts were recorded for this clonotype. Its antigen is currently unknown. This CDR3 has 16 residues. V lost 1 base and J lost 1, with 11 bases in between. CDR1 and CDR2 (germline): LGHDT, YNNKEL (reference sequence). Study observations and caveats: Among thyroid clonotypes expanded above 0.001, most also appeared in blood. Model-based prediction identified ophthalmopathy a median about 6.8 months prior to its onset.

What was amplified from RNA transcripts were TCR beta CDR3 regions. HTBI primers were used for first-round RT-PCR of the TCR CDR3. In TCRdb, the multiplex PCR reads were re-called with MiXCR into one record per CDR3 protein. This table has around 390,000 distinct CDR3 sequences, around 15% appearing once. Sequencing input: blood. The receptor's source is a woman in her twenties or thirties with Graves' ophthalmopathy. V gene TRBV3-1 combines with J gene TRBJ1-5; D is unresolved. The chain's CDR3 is CASSQATPGSNQPQHF. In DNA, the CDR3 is TGTGCCAGCAGCCAAGCGACCCCTGGGAGCAATCAGCCCCAGCATTTT.